This T cell receptor (beta chain) was recovered during a study of T cells in Graves' hyperthyroidism and ophthalmopathy. Researchers defined stable Graves' hyperthyroidism as no ophthalmopathy progression within 18 months. RNA transcripts were the template for amplifying TCR beta CDR3 regions. A set of HTBI primers served as the primers for a first-round RT-PCR of the TCR CDR3. One entry per CDR3 protein, called by TCRdb with MiXCR from the multiplex PCR reads. The sample has some 460,000 distinct CDR3 sequences, roughly 14% seen once. The CDR3 covers 12 residues. Per the germline V gene, CDR1 is LGHDT and CDR2 is YNNKEL (reference sequence). The germline V and J ends were trimmed by 3 bases and 14 bases, with 14 bases remaining between them.

V is TRBV3-1 and J is TRBJ2-1, with TRBD1 as a possible D gene (6 bases). The specimen sequenced was blood. The TCR originated in a woman aged 18-29 years with Graves' hyperthyroidism. CDR3 DNA: TGTGCCAGCAGCCACGTCAGGGGAGAGAAGTTCTTC. Residues: CASSHVRGEKFF.